Presented here are 13 T cell receptor beta chains from one specimen sequenced in a study of siplizumab effects on memory and regulatory T cells. Sequenced by immunoSEQ multiplex PCR; TCRdb stores in-frame clones only, minus some. Counted here are 100,000 or so clones, around 94% occurring once; the ten biggest clones make up under 0.7%. Sequencing was done on a sample of Tregs sorted from blood. These receptors originate from a human donor in good health.

The chain combines TRBV2 with TRBJ2-3; D perhaps matches TRBD1 (6 bases). The germline V gene has CDR1 SNHLY and CDR2 FYNNEI. The CDR3 loop spans 15 amino acids. V lost 4 bases, J lost 4 bases, and 15 bases lay in between. Here the CDR3 reads CASSGMGRGADTQYF. CDR3 nucleotides: TGTGCCAGCAGTGGGATGGGCAGGGGTGCAGATACGCAGTATTTT.

The chain joins TRBV6-5 to TRBJ2-7; no firm D call. The germline V gene encodes CDR1 MNHEY and CDR2 SVGAGI. Trimming removed 2 bases from V and 4 bases from J, with 9 bases in between. The CDR3 runs to 13 residues. The CDR3 nucleotides read TGTGCCAGCAGTTACGGGGTAGATTACGAGCAGTACTTC. Its translation is CASSYGVDYEQYF.

The CDR3, as DNA: TGTGCCAGTAGTATGCAAGTGGGGCAGGGCTATGGCTACACCTTC. Protein: CASSMQVGQGYGYTF. The chain combines TRBV19 with TRBJ1-2, with D tentatively TRBD1 (5 bases). This CDR3 is built from 15 residues. Germline CDR1 LNHDA, CDR2 SQIVND (reference sequence). V lost 3 bases and J lost 4, with 15 bases in between. The full variable domain, with the rest looked up from reference TRBV19 and TRBJ1-2, is DGGITQSPKYLFRKEGQNVTLSCEQNLNHDAMYWYRQDPGQGLRLIYYSQIVNDFQKGDIAEGYSVSREKKESFPLTVTSAQKNPTAFYLCASSMQVGQGYGYTFGSGTRLTVV.

The chain combines TRBV5-6 with TRBJ2-1, with no clear D. Trimming left V 3 bases short and J 0 bases short, with 10 bases between. The CDR3 totals 15 residues. Germline V gives CDR1 SGHDT, CDR2 YYEEEE. The CDR3 sequence: CASSSRISSYNEQFF. The CDR3, as DNA: TGTGCCAGCAGCTCCCGAATTAGCTCCTACAATGAGCAGTTCTTC.

The rearrangement joins TRBV6-1 to TRBJ1-1, with D possibly being TRBD1 (5 bases). The germline gives CDR1 MNHNS, CDR2 SASEGT. CDR3 length: 11 residues. Trimming took 6 bases from V and 11 from J, leaving 13 bases between them. The CDR3 region is CASSEGPAAFF. The CDR3 DNA reads as TGTGCCAGCAGCGAGGGACCGGCGGCTTTCTTT.

This clone was detected only once. This chain links TRBV19 with TRBJ2-7; 9 bases are a match to TRBD2. Germline-derived CDR1 and CDR2 are LNHDA and SQIVND (reference sequence). The J segment lost 2 bases and the V segment lost 3 bases, leaving 5 bases of the junction unmatched. The CDR3 consists of 15 residues. The CDR3, as DNA: TGTGCCAGTAGTATTCTTCTAGCGGGGACCTACGAGCAGTACTTC. Amino acid sequence: CASSILLAGTYEQYF.

The V call is TRBV10-2, the J call TRBJ1-2; no reliable D call. V gave up 0 bases and J gave up 7 bases, with 9 bases separating them. The CDR3 extends over 13 amino acids. CDR1 is WSHSY, CDR2 SAAADI, per germline. In DNA form, the CDR3 reads TGCGCCAGCAGTGAGTCGCCGGACCTTGGCTACACCTTC. This gives the protein CASSESPDLGYTF.

This chain connects TRBV10-3 to TRBJ1-6, with D possibly matching TRBD1 (5 bases). CDR1 and CDR2 (germline): ENHRY, SYGVKD. V shed 6 bases and J shed 4 bases, with 10 bases lying between them. The CDR3 consists of 14 residues. As DNA, the CDR3 is TGTGCCATCAGCGCGACAGAGTATAATTCACCCCTCCACTTT. Its translation: CAISATEYNSPLHF.

This clone came up once. V gene TRBV9 combines with J gene TRBJ1-4; D ambiguous. Germline V gene data show CDR1 as SGDLS and CDR2 as YYNGEE. This CDR3 has 13 residues. Trimming took off 4 bases at V and 9 bases at J, with 13 bases between the two ends. The CDR3 protein is CASSPPTTKKLFF. CDR3 coding DNA: TGTGCCAGCAGCCCCCCTACGACGAAAAAACTGTTTTTT. Using reference TRBV9 and TRBJ1-4 for the parts outside the CDR3, the full variable domain is DSGVTQTPKHLITATGQRVTLRCSPRSGDLSVYWYQQSLDQGLQFLIQYYNGEERAKGNILERFSAQQFPDLHSELNLSSLELGDSALYFCASSPPTTKKLFFGSGTQLSVL.

The V gene is TRBV7-9, the J gene TRBJ2-1; 8 bases line up with TRBD2. Germline V gene lookup returns CDR1 SEHNR and CDR2 FQNEAQ (reference sequence). The CDR3 is 14 amino acids. V lost 2 bases, J lost 10 bases, and 7 bases stayed unmatched. CDR3 nucleotides: TGTGCCAGCAGCTTACAAGGACTAGCTCTCGAGCAGTTCTTC. It is translated as CASSLQGLALEQFF.

J is TRBJ2-1 and V is TRBV28, with D unclear. Germline lookup yields CDR1 MDHEN and CDR2 SYDVKM. The CDR3 is made up of 14 amino acids. With 6 bases removed from V and 0 bases from J, the gap between germline ends came to 9 bases. The CDR3 sequence: CASSPAFSYNEQFF. The CDR3 DNA reads TGTGCCAGCAGCCCAGCCTTCTCCTACAATGAGCAGTTCTTC.

The chain couples TRBV6-5 to TRBJ1-1; possibly TRBD1 for D (5 bases). From germline, CDR1 is MNHEY and CDR2 SVGAGI. The CDR3 consists of 13 residues. With 7 bases removed from V and 3 bases from J, the gap between germline ends came to 12 bases. The CDR3 reads CASTRGEDTEAFF. CDR3 DNA: TGTGCCAGCACGCGGGGGGAGGACACTGAAGCTTTCTTT.

CDR3 sequence reads: CASSSGLAGVVETQYF. The CDR3 region has the DNA TGTGCCAGCAGCTCAGGACTAGCGGGAGTGGTAGAGACCCAGTACTTC. The chain couples TRBV11-2 to TRBJ2-5; 13 bases map to TRBD2. The CDR3 has 16 amino acids. CDR1 and CDR2 from the germline V gene are SGHAT and FQNNGV. V lost 4 bases to trimming and J lost 4 bases; unmatched junction nucleotides: 6.